The clone carrying this T cell receptor beta chain has only one observation. These data come from a study of OX40 agonist ivuxolimab in advanced cancers. Profiling relied on immunoSEQ multiplex PCR, and the TCRdb table lists in-frame clones only, not all of them. The table lists some 44,000 clones, 80% to 90% of them singletons, with 4.7% in the top ten. Germline V CDR1 and CDR2: SGHTA, FQGNSA. The V gene lost 3 bases and the J gene lost 2 bases, with 12 bases spanning the gap. The CDR3 is 15 residues long. The specimen was CD4+ or CD8+ T cells sorted from blood, collected in a trial of the OX40 agonist ivuxolimab. The clonotype comes from an adult with an advanced solid tumor such as melanoma, head and neck, liver or kidney cancer. The V call is TRBV7-2, the J call TRBJ2-3; perhaps TRBD2 as D (6 bases). CDR3 DNA sequence: TGTGCCAGCAGCTTGGAGCGACTAGACACAGATACGCAGTATTTT. Its translation is CASSLERLDTDTQYF.